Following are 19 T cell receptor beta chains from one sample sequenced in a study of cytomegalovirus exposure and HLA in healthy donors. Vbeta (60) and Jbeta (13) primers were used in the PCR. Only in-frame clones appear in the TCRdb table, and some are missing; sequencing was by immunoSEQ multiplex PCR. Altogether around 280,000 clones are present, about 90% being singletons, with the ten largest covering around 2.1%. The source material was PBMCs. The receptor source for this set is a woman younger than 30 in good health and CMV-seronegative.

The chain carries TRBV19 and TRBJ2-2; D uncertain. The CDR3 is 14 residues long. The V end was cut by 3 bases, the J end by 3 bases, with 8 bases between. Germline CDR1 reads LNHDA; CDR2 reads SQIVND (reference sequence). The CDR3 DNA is TGTGCCAGTAGTATTCTCACATACACCGGGGAGCTGTTTTTT. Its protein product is CASSILTYTGELFF.

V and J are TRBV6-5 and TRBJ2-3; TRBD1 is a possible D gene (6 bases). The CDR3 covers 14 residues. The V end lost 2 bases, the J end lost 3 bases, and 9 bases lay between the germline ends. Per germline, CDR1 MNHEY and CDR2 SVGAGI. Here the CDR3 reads CASSYEGQTDTQYF. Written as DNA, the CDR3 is TGTGCCAGCAGTTACGAAGGACAGACAGATACGCAGTATTTT.

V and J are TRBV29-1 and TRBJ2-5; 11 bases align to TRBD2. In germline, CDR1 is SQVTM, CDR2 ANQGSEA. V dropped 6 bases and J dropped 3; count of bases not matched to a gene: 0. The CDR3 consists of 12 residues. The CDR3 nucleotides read TGCAGCGTACTAGCGGGGGAAGAGACCCAGTACTTC. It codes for CSVLAGEETQYF.

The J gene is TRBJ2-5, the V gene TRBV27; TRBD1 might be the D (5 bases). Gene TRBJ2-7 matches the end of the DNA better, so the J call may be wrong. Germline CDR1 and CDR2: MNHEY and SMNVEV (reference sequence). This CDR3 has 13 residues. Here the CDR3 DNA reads TGTGCCAGCAGTTCCCACTTGGGGCCCGAGCAGTACTTC. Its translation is CASSSHLGPEQYF.

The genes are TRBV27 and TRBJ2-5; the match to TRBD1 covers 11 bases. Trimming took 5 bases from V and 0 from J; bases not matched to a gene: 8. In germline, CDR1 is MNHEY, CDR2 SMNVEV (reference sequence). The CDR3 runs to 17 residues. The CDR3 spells CASSIRTGGLYQETQYF. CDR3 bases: TGTGCCAGCAGTATCCGGACAGGGGGCCTGTACCAAGAGACCCAGTACTTC.

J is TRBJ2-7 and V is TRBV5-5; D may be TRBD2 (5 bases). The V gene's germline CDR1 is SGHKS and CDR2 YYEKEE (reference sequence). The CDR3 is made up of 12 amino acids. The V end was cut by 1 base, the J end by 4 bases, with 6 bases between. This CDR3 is CASSLTGYEQYF. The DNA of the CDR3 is TGTGCCAGCAGCTTGACGGGATACGAGCAGTACTTC.

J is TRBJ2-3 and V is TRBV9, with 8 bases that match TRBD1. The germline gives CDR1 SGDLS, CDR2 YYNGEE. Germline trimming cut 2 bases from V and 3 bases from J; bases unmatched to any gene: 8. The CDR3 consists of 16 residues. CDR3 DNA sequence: TGTGCCAGCAGCGTCGCAGGACAGGGAGTAACAGATACGCAGTATTTT. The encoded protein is CASSVAGQGVTDTQYF.

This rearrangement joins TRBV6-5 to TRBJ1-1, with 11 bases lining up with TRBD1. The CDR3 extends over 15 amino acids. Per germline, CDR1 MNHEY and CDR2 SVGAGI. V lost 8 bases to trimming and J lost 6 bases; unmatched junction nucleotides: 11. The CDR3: CASQFGTGGNAEAFF. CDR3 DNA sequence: TGTGCCAGCCAATTCGGGACAGGGGGTAACGCTGAAGCTTTCTTT.

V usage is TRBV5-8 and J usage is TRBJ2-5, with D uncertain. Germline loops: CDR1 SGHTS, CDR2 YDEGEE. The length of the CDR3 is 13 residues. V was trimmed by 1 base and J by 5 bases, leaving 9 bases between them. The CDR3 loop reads CASSLILQETQYF. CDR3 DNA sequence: TGTGCCAGCAGCTTGATTCTACAGGAGACCCAGTACTTC.

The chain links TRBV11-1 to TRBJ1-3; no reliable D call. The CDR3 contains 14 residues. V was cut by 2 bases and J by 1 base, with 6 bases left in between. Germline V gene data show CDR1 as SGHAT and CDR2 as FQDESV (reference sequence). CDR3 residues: CASSLKRSGNTIYF. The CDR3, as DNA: TGTGCCAGCAGCTTAAAACGGTCTGGAAACACCATATATTTT.

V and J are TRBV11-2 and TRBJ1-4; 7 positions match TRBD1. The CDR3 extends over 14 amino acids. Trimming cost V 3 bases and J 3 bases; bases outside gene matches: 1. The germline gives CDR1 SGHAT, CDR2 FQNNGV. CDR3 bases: TGTGCCAGCAGCTTGACAGGGCCTAATGAAAAACTGTTTTTT. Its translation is CASSLTGPNEKLFF.

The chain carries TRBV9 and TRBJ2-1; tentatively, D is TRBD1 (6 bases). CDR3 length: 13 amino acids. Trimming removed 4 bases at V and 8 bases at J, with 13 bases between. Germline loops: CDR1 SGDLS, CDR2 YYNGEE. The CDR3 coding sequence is TGTGCCAGCAGCCCTAGGACAGTGGATGAGCAGTTCTTC. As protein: CASSPRTVDEQFF.

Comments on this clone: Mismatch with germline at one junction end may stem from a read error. CDR3 sequence: CASSSPEGTRYF. CDR3 nucleotide sequence: TGTGCCAGCAGTTCCCCCGAAGGGACTAGGTACTTC. The chain recombines TRBV6-5 with TRBJ1-2; D possibly corresponds to TRBD1 (5 bases). CDR1 and CDR2 from the germline V gene are MNHEY and SVGAGI. The CDR3 has 12 residues.

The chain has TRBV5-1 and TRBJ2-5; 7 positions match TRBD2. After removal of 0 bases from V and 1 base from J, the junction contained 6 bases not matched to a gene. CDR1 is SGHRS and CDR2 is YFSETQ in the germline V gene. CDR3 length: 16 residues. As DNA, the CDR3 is TGCGCCAGCAGCTTGGGGCCGGGGGGAGGCCAAGAGACCCAGTACTTC. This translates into CASSLGPGGGQETQYF.

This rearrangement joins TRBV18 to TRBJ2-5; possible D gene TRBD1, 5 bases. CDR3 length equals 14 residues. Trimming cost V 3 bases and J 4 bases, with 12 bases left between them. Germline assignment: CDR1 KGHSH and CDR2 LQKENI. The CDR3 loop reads CASSPPGRGETQYF. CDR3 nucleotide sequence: TGTGCCAGCTCACCCCCAGGGCGTGGAGAGACCCAGTACTTC.

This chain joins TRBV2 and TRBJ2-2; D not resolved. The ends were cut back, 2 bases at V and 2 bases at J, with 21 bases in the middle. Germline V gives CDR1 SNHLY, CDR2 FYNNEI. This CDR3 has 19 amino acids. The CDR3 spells CASSESSQPQSLNTGELFF. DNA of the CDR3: TGTGCCAGCAGTGAAAGTAGCCAGCCCCAAAGCTTAAACACCGGGGAGCTGTTTTTT.

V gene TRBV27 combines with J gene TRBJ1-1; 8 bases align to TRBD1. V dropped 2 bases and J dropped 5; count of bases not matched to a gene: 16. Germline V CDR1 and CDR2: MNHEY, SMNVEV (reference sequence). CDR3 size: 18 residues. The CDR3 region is CASSLPLDRGRLGTEAFF. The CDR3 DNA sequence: TGTGCCAGCAGTTTACCCCTCGACAGGGGACGCCTAGGGACTGAAGCTTTCTTT.

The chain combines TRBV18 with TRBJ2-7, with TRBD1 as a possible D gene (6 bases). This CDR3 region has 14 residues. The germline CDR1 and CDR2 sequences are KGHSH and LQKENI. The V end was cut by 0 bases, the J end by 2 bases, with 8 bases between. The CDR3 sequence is CASSPPNRAYEQYF. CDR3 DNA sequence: TGTGCCAGCTCACCACCGAACAGGGCCTACGAGCAGTACTTC.

CDR3 sequence: CASSLVAGGPGEQFF. The CDR3 nucleotides are TGTGCCAGCAGCTTAGTGGCGGGGGGGCCAGGTGAGCAGTTCTTC. The V and J genes are TRBV11-3 and TRBJ2-1, with 9 positions matching TRBD2. This CDR3 region has 15 residues. Losses at the gene ends were 1 base for V and 9 bases for J; bases not matched to a gene: 7. Germline CDR1 SGHNT, CDR2 YENEEA.